The clone carrying this T cell receptor beta chain was found once. J lost 7 bases, V lost 3 bases, and 4 bases had no gene match. There are 15 residues in the CDR3. Germline CDR1 LGHDT, CDR2 YNNKEL (reference sequence). This entry belongs to a study of blood T cell repertoires in COVID-19. Study-level background: The analysed material was cDNA or gDNA that came from T cells, B-cell-depleted T cells, or PBMCs.

In the authors' methods: Reference gene primer amplification yielded estimated nucleated cell counts. Profiled with immunoSEQ multiplex PCR; TCRdb holds only in-frame clones, not every one. Clone size and V and J calls were adopted from that table, with D and trimming inferred from the DNA. The sample has 210,000 or so clones, around nine tenths seen once. Material for sequencing was peripheral blood. The chain joins TRBV3-1 (or the pseudogene TRBV3-2) to TRBJ1-6; 9 nucleotides align to TRBD1. The sequence was collected from a woman aged 40 to 50 who had recovered from COVID-19. In nucleotides, the CDR3 is TGTGCCAGCAGCCAGCCCGGGACAGGGAATTCACCCCTCCACTTT. Residues: CASSQPGTGNSPLHF.